The 7 T cell receptor beta chains reported below all come from one sample, sequenced in a study of OX40 agonist ivuxolimab in advanced cancers. Produced via immunoSEQ multiplex PCR; TCRdb's table is partial and in-frame only. The table records fewer than 55,000 clones, around nine tenths of them present only once. The sequencing used CD4+ or CD8+ T cells sorted from blood, collected in a trial of the OX40 agonist ivuxolimab. The receptors were gathered from an adult with an advanced solid tumor such as melanoma, head and neck, liver or kidney cancer.

The sample holds one count of this clone. This chain connects TRBV5-1 to TRBJ1-1; possible D gene TRBD1, 6 bases. Germline CDR1 is SGHRS and CDR2 is YFSETQ. The CDR3 runs to 11 residues. Trimming stripped 3 bases from V and 11 bases from J, with 11 bases between. CDR3 coding DNA: TGCGCCAGCAGCTCAACAGGGACGGCTTTCTTT. Residues: CASSSTGTAFF.

This chain uses TRBV19 with TRBJ1-2; D is uncertain. Germline V gene data show CDR1 as LNHDA and CDR2 as SQIVND (reference sequence). V lost 8 bases and J 0 bases, leaving 10 bases between the germline ends. The CDR3 covers 13 residues. CDR3 DNA: TGTGCCAGTGGTCCCGGGGCTAACTATGGCTACACCTTC. Protein: CASGPGANYGYTF.

This chain links TRBV7-9 with TRBJ2-1; tentative D call: TRBD1 (5 bases). The V gene's germline CDR1 is SEHNR and CDR2 FQNEAQ (reference sequence). Trimming removed 0 bases from V and 2 bases from J, with 8 bases in between. The CDR3 runs to 15 residues. In DNA form, the CDR3 reads TGTGCCAGCAGCTTAGCGCAGGGAACCTACAATGAGCAGTTCTTC. It translates to CASSLAQGTYNEQFF.

The chain links TRBV29-1 to TRBJ2-5; weak D call: TRBD1 (5 bases). Judging by the DNA end, TRBJ2-7 fits better; the J call may be wrong. The CDR3 runs 15 residues. Germline CDR1 reads SQVTM; CDR2 reads ANQGSEA. The CDR3 loop is CSVYSPPDSVHEQYF. CDR3 nucleotide sequence: TGCAGCGTTTACTCACCGCCCGACAGCGTCCACGAGCAGTACTTC.

V usage is TRBV4-1 and J usage is TRBJ2-1; D possibly uses TRBD1 or TRBD2 (6 bases each). Germline CDR1 MGHRA, CDR2 YSYEKL. V lost 6 bases to trimming and J lost 8 bases, with 20 bases between them. The CDR3 covers 15 residues. The CDR3 loop is CASRTEPGAGDEQFF. DNA for the CDR3: TGCGCCAGCAGAACTGAACCGGGGGCTGGAGATGAGCAGTTCTTC.

The V and J genes are TRBV4-3 and TRBJ2-7; the D is unclear. V was clipped by 0 bases and J by 2 bases, with 11 bases between them. CDR1 and CDR2 from the germline V gene are LGHNA and YSLEER. The CDR3 covers 15 residues. The CDR3 DNA sequence: TGCGCCAGCAGCCAAGATAGAGGCGGCGCCTACGAGCAGTACTTC. Protein: CASSQDRGGAYEQYF.

This chain connects TRBV14 to TRBJ2-2; the D gene is possibly TRBD2 (6 bases). Trimming took off 4 bases at V and 4 bases at J, with 22 bases between the two ends. The CDR3 covers 18 residues. In germline, CDR1 is SGHDN, CDR2 FVKESK. This chain's CDR3 is CASSPLTVAGLRTGELFF. The CDR3 coding sequence is TGTGCCAGCAGCCCTTTAACCGTGGCGGGACTTCGCACCGGGGAGCTGTTTTTT.